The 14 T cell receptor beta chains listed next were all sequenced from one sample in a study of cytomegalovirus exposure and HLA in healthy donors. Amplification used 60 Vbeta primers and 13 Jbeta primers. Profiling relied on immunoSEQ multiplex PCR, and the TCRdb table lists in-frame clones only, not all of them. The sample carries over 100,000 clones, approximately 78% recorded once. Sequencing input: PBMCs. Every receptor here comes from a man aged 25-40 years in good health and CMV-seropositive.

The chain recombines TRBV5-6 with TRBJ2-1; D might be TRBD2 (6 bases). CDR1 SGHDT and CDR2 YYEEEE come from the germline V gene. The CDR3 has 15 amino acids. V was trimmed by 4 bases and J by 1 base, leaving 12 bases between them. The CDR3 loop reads CASSLNGGSYNEQFF. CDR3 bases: TGTGCCAGCAGCCTCAACGGGGGTTCCTACAATGAGCAGTTCTTC.

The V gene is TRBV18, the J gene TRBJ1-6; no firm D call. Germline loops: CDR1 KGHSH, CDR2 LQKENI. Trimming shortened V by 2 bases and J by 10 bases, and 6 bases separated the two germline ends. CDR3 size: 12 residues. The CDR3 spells CASSPFQSPLHF. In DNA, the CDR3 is TGTGCCAGCTCACCATTCCAATCACCCCTCCACTTT.

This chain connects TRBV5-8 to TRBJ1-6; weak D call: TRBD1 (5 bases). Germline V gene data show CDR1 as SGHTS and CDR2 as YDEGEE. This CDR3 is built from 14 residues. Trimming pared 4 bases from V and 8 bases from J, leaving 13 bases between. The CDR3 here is CASSRTGVDSPLHF. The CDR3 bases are TGTGCCAGCAGCCGGACGGGGGTCGATTCACCCCTCCACTTT.

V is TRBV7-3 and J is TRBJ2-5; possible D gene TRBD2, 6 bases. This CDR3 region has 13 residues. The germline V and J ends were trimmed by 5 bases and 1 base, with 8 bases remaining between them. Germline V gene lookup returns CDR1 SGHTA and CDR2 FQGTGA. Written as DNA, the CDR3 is TGTGCCAGCAGCCGGGGGAGCCAAGAGACCCAGTACTTC. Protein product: CASSRGSQETQYF.

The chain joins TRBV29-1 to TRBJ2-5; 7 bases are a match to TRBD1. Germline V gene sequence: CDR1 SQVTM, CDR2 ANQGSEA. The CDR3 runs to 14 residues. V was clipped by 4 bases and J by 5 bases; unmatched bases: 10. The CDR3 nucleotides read TGCAGCGTTGCTCGACAGGGTGGCCTGGAGACCCAGTACTTC. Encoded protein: CSVARQGGLETQYF.

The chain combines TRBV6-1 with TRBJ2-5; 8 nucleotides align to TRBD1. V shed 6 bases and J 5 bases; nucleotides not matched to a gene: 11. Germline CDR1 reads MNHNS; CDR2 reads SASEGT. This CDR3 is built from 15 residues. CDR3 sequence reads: CASRDHRGSWETQYF. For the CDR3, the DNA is TGTGCCAGCAGGGACCACAGGGGGAGTTGGGAGACCCAGTACTTC.

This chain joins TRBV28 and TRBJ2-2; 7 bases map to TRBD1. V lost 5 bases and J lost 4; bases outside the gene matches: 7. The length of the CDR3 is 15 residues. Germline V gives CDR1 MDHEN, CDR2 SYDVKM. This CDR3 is CASSPDRVSTGELFF. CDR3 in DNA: TGTGCCAGCAGTCCTGACAGGGTGTCCACCGGGGAGCTGTTTTTT.

The CDR3, as DNA: TGTGCCAGCAGCCCTTGTAAGGACAGGGGCCTACCTTCAGCAACTAATGAAAAACTGTTTTTT. This sequence encodes CASSPCKDRGLPSATNEKLFF. J is TRBJ1-4 and V is TRBV14, with 9 bases aligning to TRBD1. The trim removed 4 bases at V and 0 bases at J, leaving 18 bases unmatched. CDR3 length: 21 amino acids. In germline, CDR1 is SGHDN, CDR2 FVKESK.

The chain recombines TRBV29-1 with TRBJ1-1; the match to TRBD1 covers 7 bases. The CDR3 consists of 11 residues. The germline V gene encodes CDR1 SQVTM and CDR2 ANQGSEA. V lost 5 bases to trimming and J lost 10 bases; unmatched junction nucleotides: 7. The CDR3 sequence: CSVSWDRPAFF. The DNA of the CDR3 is TGCAGCGTTTCCTGGGACAGACCAGCTTTCTTT.

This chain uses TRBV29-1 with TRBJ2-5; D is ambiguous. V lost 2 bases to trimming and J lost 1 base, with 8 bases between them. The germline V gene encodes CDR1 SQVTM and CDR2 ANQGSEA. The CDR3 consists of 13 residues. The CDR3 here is CSVELDIQETQYF. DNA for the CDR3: TGCAGCGTTGAATTAGACATCCAAGAGACCCAGTACTTC.

As DNA, the CDR3 is TGTGCCAGCAGCTTATCTACGGGGGGCGGTGAAAAACTGTTTTTT. This sequence encodes CASSLSTGGGEKLFF. The chain combines TRBV7-9 with TRBJ1-4, with D perhaps matching TRBD1 (6 bases). The CDR3 is 15 residues long. Trimming pared 2 bases from V and 7 bases from J, leaving 14 bases between. From germline, CDR1 is SEHNR and CDR2 FQNEAQ (reference sequence).

As DNA, the CDR3 is TGTGCCAGCAGTGAGGTGGGGGGTGCCGGGGAGCTGTTTTTT. It translates to CASSEVGGAGELFF. This rearrangement joins TRBV2 to TRBJ2-2; D possibly corresponds to TRBD2 (6 bases). V gave up 3 bases and J gave up 6 bases, with 11 bases separating them. Looked up from germline, CDR1 is SNHLY and CDR2 is FYNNEI. This CDR3 spans 14 amino acids.

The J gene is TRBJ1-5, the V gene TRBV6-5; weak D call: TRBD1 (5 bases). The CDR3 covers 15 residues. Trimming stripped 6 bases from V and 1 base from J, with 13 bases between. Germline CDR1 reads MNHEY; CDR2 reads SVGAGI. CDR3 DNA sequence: TGTGCCAGCAGCCCGTATCGACAGAGCAATCAGCCCCAGCATTTT. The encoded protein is CASSPYRQSNQPQHF.

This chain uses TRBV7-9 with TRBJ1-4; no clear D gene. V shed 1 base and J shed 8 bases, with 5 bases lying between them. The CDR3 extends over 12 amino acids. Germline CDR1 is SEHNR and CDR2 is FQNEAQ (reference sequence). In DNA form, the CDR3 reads TGTGCCAGCAGCTTAGATGAGGAAAAACTGTTTTTT. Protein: CASSLDEEKLFF.